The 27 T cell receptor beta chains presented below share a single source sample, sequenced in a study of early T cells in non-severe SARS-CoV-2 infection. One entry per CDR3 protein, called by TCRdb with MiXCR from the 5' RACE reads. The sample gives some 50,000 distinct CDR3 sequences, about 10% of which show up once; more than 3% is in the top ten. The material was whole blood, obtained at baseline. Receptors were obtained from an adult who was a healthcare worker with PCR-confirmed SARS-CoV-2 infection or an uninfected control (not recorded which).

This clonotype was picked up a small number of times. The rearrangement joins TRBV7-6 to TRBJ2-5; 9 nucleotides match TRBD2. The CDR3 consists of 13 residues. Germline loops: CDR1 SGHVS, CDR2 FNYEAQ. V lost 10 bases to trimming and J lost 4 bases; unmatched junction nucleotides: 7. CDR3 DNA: TGTGCCACACGTCCTAGCGGGGCAGAGACCCAGTACTTC. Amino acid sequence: CATRPSGAETQYF.

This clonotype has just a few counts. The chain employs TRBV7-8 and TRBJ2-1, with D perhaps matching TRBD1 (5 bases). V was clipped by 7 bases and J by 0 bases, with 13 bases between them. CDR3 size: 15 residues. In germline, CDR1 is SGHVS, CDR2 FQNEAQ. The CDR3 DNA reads TGTGCCAGCAAAAGAAGGGGTGGCTCCTACAATGAGCAGTTCTTC. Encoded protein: CASKRRGGSYNEQFF.

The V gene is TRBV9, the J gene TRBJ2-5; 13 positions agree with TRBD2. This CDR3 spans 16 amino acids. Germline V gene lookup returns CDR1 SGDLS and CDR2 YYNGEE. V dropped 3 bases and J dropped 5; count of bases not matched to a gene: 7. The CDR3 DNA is TGTGCCAGCAGCGCCCCGGGACTAGCGGGATTTGAGACCCAGTACTTC. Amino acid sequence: CASSAPGLAGFETQYF. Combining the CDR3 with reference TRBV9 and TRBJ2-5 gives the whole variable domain DSGVTQTPKHLITATGQRVTLRCSPRSGDLSVYWYQQSLDQGLQFLIQYYNGEERAKGNILERFSAQQFPDLHSELNLSSLELGDSALYFCASSAPGLAGFETQYFGPGTRLLVL.

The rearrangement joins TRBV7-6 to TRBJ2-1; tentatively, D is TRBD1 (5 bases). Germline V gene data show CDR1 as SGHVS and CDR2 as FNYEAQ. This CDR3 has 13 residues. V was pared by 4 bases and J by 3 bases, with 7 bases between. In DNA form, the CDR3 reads TGTGCCAGCAGCTCCCAGGGCTACAATGAGCAGTTCTTC. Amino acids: CASSSQGYNEQFF.

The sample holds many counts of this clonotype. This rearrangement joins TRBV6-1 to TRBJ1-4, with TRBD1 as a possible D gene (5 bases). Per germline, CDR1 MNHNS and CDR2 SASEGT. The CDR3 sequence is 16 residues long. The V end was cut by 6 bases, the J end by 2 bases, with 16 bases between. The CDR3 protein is CASSPAPGRTNEKLFF. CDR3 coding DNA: TGTGCCAGCAGCCCTGCTCCGGGACGCACTAATGAAAAACTGTTTTTT.

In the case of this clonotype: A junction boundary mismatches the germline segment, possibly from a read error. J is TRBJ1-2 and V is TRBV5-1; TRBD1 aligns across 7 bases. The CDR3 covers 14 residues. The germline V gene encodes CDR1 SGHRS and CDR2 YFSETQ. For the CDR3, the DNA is TGCACCAGCAGCTCCCGACAGGGAATCGCGGGCTACACCTTC. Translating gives CTSSSRQGIAGYTF. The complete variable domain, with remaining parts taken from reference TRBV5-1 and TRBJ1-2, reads KAGVTQTPRYLIKTRGQQVTLSCSPISGHRSVSWYQQTPGQGLQFLFEYFSETQRNKGNFPGRFSGRQFSNSRSEMNVSTLELGDSALYLCTSSSRQGIAGYTFGSGTRLTVV.

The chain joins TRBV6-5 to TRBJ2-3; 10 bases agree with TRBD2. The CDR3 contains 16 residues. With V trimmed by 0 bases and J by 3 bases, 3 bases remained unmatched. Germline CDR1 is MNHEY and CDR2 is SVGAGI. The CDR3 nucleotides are TGTGCCAGCAGTTACTCATTAGCGGGGGGAACAGATACGCAGTATTTT. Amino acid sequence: CASSYSLAGGTDTQYF.

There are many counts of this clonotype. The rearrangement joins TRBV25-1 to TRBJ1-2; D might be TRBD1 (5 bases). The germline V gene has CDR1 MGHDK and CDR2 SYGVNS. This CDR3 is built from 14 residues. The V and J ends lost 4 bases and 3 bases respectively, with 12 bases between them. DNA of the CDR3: TGTGCCAGCAGTGGGGACGGCCGTTACTATGGCTACACCTTC. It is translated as CASSGDGRYYGYTF.

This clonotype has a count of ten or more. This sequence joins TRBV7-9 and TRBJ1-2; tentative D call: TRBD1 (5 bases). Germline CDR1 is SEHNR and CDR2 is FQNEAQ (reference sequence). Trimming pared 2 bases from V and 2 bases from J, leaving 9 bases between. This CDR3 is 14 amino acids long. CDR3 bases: TGTGCCAGCAGCTTACAGGGTTTAAACTATGGCTACACCTTC. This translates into CASSLQGLNYGYTF.

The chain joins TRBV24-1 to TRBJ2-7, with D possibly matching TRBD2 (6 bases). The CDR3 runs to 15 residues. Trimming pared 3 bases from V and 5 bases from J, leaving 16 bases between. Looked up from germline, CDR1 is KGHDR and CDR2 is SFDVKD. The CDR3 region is CATSDRGKDGHEQYF. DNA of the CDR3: TGTGCCACCAGTGATCGGGGGAAAGACGGCCACGAGCAGTACTTC.

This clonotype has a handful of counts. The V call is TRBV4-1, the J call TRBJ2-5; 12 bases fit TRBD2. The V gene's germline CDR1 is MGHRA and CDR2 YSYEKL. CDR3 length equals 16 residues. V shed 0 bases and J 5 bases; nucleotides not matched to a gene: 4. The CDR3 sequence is CASSQETSGSWETQYF. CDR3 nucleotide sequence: TGCGCCAGCAGCCAAGAGACTAGCGGGAGTTGGGAGACCCAGTACTTC.

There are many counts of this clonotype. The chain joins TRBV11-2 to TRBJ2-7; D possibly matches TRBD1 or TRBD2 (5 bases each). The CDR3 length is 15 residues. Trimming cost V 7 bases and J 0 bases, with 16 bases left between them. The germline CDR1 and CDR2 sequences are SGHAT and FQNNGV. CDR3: CASMLGTLSSYEQYF. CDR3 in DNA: TGTGCCAGCATGTTAGGGACGCTCAGCTCCTACGAGCAGTACTTC.

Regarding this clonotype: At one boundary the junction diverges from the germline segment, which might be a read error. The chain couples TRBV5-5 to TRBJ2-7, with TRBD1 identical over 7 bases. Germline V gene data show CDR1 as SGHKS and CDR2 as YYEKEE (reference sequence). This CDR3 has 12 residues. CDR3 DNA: TGTGCCAGCAGCTTTACAGGGGACGACCAGTACTTC. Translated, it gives CASSFTGDDQYF.

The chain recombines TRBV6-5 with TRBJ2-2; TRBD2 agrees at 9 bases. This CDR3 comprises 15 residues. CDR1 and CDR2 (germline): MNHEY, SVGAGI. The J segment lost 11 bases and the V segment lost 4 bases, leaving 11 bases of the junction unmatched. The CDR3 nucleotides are TGTGCCAGCAGTTCCCCGACTAGCGGCAAATCCGAGCTGTTTTTT. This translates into CASSSPTSGKSELFF.

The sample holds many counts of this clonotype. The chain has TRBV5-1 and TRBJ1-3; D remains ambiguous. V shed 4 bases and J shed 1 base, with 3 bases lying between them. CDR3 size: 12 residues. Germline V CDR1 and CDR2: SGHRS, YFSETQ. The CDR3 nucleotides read TGCGCCAGCAGCCGGTCTGGAAACACCATATATTTT. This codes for CASSRSGNTIYF.

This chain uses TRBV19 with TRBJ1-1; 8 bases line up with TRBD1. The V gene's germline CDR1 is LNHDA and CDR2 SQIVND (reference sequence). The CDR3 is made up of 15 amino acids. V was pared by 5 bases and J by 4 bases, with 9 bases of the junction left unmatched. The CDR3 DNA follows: TGTGCCAGTAGTCGGGACAGGATTACGACCACTGAAGCTTTCTTT. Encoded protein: CASSRDRITTTEAFF.

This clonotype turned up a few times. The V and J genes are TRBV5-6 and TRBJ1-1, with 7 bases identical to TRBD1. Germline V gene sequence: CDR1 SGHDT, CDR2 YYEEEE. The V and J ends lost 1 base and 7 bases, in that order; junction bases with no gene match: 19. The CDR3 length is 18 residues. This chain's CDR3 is CASSLLEEGARSVVEAFF. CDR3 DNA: TGTGCCAGCAGCTTGTTGGAGGAGGGGGCGCGTTCTGTTGTTGAAGCTTTCTTT.

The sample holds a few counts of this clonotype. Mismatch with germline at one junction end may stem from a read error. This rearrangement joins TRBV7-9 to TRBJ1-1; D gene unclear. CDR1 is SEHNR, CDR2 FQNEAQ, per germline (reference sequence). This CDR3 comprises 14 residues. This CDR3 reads CSGVWIGQNTEAFF. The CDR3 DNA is TGCAGCGGGGTATGGATTGGTCAGAACACTGAAGCTTTCTTT. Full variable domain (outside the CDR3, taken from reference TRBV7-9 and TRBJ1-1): DTGVSQNPRHKITKRGQNVTFRCDPISEHNRLYWYRQTLGQGPEFLTYFQNEAQLEKSRLLSDRFSAERPKGSFSTLEIQRTEQGDSAMYLCSGVWIGQNTEAFFGQGTRLTVV.

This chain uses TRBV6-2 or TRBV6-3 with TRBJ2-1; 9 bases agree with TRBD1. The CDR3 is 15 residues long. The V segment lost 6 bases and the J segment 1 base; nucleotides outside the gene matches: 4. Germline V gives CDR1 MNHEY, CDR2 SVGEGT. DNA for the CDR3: TGTGCCAGCAGCGGGACAGGGCAGTCCTACAATGAGCAGTTCTTC. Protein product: CASSGTGQSYNEQFF.

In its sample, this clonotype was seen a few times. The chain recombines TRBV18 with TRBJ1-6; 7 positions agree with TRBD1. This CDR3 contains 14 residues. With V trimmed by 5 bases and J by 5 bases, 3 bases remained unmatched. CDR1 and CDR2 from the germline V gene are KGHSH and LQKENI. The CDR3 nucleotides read TGTGCCAGCTCAAGGGACAGAGATAATTCACCCCTCCACTTT. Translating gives CASSRDRDNSPLHF.

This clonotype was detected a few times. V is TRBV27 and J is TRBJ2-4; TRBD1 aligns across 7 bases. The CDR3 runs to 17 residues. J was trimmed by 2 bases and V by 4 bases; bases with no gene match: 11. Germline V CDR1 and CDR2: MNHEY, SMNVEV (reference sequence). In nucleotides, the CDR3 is TGTGCCAGCAGTTCCACCCAGGGGGTTACTACCAAAAACATTCAGTACTTC. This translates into CASSSTQGVTTKNIQYF.

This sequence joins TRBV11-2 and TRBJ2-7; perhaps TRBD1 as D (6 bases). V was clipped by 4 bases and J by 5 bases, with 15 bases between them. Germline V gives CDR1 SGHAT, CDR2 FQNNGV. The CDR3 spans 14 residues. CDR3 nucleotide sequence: TGTGCCAGCAGCTCCGCGAGGGGGAAGCACGAGCAGTACTTC. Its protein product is CASSSARGKHEQYF.

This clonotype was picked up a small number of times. The CDR3 loop reads CASSPGPTPDTQYF. CDR3 coding DNA: TGTGCCAGCAGCCCTGGACCTACACCAGATACGCAGTATTTT. This chain links TRBV3-1 with TRBJ2-3; no reliable D call. V dropped 4 bases and J dropped 4 bases, with 12 bases sitting between them. Germline CDR1 LGHDT, CDR2 YNNKEL (reference sequence). CDR3 length: 14 amino acids.

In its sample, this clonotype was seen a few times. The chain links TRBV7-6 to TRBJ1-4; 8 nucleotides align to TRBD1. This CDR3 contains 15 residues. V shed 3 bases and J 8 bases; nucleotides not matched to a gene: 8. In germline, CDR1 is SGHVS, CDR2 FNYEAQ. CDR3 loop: CASSLEGQGSEKLFF. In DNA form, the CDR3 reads TGTGCCAGCAGCTTGGAAGGACAGGGTAGCGAAAAACTGTTTTTT. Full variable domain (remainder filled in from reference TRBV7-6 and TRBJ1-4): GAGVSQSPRYKVTKRGQDVALRCDPISGHVSLYWYRQALGQGPEFLTYFNYEAQQDKSGLPNDRFSAERPEGSISTLTIQRTEQRDSAMYRCASSLEGQGSEKLFFGSGTQLSVL.

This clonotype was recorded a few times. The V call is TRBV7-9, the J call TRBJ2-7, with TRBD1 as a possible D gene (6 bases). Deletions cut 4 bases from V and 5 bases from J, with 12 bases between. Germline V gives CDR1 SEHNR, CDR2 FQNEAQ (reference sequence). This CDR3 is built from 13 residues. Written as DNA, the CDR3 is TGTGCCAGCAGCTCTAGGGGGTCCCACGAGCAGTACTTC. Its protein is CASSSRGSHEQYF.

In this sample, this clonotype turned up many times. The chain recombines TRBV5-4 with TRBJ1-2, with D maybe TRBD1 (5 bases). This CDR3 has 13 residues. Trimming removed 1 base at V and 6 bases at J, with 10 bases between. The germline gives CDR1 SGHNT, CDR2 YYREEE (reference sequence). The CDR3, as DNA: TGTGCCAGCAGCTTGTCAGGGCCCAATGGCTACACCTTC. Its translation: CASSLSGPNGYTF. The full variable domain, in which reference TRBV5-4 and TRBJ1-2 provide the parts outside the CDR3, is ETGVTQSPTHLIKTRGQQVTLRCSSQSGHNTVSWYQQALGQGPQFIFQYYREEENGRGNFPPRFSGLQFPNYSSELNVNALELDDSALYLCASSLSGPNGYTFGSGTRLTVV.

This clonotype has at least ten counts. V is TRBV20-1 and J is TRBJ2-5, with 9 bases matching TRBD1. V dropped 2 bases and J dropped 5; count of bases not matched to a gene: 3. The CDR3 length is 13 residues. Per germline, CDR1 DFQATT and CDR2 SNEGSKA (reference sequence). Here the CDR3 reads CSARNRGRETQYF. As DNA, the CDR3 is TGCAGTGCTAGAAACAGGGGGCGCGAGACCCAGTACTTC.